This record concerns one T cell receptor (beta chain) sequence. The antigen remains unidentified. The data are from a study of T cells in Graves' hyperthyroidism and ophthalmopathy. Overall study results and limits: In the analysis, a 13 V-J model separated ophthalmopathy from stable hyperthyroidism. Most thyroid clonotypes expanded above 0.001 were also detected in blood.

Diagnosing involved the use of clinical symptoms, serum thyroxine and TRAb, thyroid ultrasound and orbital computed tomography. The investigators amplified TCR beta CDR3 regions from RNA transcripts. RT-PCR in the first round (using the HTBI primer set) targeted the TCR CDR3. One entry per CDR3 protein results from TCRdb running MiXCR on the multiplex PCR reads. The table has 500,000 to 600,000 distinct CDR3 sequences, roughly 50% seen once. The material sequenced was peripheral blood or thyroid tissue (not recorded which). The TCR originated in a woman between 18 and 30 years old with Graves' hyperthyroidism.

CDR3 region: CASSLGAETDTQYF. CDR3 bases: TGTGCCAGTAGCCTCGGGGCGGAGACCGATACGCAGTATTTT. The V gene is TRBV19, the J gene TRBJ2-3; possibly TRBD1 or TRBD2 for D (5 bases each). Germline CDR1 and CDR2: LNHDA and SQIVND (reference sequence). Trimming took off 6 bases at V and 6 bases at J, with 16 bases between the two ends. This CDR3 comprises 14 residues.